This TCR beta chain stems from a study of T cell changes during pregnancy in multiple sclerosis. Trimming stripped 6 bases from V and 0 bases from J, with 18 bases between. The CDR3 spans 18 residues. CDR1 is MGHRA, CDR2 YSYEKL, per germline. TCRdb keeps only in-frame clones here, not all; method: immunoSEQ multiplex PCR. The sample has fewer than 65,000 clones, 90% to 95% seen once. The clonotype originates from a female donor in good health, enrolled as a control in a pregnancy study. This specimen consisted of peripheral blood, obtained in the third trimester of pregnancy. V and J are TRBV4-1 and TRBJ1-6, with TRBD1 as a possible D gene (5 bases). The DNA of the CDR3 is TGCGCCAGCAGTCGAGAGACTCGACAGAGCTCCTATAATTCACCCCTCCACTTT. It is translated as CASSRETRQSSYNSPLHF.